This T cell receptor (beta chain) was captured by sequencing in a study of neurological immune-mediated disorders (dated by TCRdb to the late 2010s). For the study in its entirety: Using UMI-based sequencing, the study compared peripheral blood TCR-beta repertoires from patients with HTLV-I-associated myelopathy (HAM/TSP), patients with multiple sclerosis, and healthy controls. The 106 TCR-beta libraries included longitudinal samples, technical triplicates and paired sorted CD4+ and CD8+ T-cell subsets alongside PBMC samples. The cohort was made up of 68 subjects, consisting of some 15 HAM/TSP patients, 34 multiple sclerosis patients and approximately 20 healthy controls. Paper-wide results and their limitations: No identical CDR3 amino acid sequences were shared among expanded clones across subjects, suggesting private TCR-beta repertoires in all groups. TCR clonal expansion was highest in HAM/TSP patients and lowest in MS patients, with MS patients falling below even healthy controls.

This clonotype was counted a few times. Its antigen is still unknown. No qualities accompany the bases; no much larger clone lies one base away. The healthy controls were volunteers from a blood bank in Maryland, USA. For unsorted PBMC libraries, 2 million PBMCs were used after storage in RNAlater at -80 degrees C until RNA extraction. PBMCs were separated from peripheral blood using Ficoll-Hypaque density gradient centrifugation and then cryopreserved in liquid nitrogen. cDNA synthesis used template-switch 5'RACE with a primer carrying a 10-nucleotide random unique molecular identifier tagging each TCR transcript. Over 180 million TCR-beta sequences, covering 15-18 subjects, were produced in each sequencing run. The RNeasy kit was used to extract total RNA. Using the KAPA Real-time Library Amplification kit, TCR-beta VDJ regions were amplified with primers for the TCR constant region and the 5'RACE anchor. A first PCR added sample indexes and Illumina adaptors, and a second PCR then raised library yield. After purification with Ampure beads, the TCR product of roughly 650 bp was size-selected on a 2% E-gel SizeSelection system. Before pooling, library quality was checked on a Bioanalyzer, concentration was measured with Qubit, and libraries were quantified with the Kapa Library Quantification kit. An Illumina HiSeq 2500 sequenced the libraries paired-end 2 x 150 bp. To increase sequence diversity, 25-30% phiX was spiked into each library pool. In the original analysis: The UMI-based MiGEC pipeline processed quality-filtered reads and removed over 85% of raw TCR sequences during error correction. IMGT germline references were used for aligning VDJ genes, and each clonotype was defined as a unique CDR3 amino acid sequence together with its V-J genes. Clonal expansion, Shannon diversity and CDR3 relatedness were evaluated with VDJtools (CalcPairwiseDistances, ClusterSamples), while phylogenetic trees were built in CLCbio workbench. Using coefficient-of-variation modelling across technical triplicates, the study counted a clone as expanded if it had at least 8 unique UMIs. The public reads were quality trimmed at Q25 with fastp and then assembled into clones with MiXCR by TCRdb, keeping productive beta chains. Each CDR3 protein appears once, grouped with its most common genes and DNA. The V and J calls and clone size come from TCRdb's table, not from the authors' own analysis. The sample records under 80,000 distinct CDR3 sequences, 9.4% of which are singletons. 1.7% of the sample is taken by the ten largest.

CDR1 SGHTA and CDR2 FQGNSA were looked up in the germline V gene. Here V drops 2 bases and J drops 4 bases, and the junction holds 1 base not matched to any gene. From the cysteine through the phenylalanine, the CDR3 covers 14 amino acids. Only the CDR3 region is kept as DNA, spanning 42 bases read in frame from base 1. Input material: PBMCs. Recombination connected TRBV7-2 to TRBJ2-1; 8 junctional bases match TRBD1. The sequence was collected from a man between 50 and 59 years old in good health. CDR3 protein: CASSLNRGYNEQFF. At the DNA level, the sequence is TGTGCCAGCAGCTTAAACAGGGGGTACAATGAGCAGTTCTTC.